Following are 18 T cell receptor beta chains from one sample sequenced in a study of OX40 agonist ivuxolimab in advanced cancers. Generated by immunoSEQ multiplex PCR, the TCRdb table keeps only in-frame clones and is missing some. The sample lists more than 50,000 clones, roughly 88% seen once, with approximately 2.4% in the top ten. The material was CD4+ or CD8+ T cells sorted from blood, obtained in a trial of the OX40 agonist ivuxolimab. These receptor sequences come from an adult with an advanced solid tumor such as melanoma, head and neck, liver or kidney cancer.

The CDR3 loop reads CASSALQGMSTDTQYF. CDR3 nucleotides: TGTGCCAGCAGTGCCCTACAGGGTATGAGCACAGATACGCAGTATTTT. The rearrangement joins TRBV25-1 to TRBJ2-3; D possibly corresponds to TRBD1 (6 bases). CDR1 is MGHDK, CDR2 SYGVNS, per germline. CDR3 length: 16 residues. V was trimmed by 4 bases and J by 0 bases, leaving 14 bases between them.

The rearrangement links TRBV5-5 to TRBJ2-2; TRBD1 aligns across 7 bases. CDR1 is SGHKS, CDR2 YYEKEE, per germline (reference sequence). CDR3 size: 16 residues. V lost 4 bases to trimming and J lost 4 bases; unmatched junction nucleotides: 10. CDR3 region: CASSRGGTSVTGELFF. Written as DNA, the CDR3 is TGTGCCAGCAGCAGAGGGGGCACTTCGGTCACCGGGGAGCTGTTTTTT.

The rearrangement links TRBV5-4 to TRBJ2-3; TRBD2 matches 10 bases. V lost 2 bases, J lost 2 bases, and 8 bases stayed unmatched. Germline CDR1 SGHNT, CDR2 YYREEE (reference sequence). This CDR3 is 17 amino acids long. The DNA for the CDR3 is TGTGCCAGCAGCTTCTACTTAAGCGGGGGGGCCACAGATACGCAGTATTTT. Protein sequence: CASSFYLSGGATDTQYF.

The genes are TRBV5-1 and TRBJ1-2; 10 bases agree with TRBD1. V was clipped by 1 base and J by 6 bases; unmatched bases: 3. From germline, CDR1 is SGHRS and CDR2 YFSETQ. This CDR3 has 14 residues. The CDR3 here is CASSLTGTGDGYTF. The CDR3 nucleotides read TGCGCCAGCAGCTTGACCGGGACAGGGGATGGCTACACCTTC.

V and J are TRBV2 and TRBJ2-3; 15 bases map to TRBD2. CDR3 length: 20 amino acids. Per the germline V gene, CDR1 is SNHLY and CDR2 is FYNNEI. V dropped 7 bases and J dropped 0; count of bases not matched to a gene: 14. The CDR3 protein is CASKLPGLAGGHTSTDTQYF. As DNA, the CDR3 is TGTGCCAGCAAATTACCCGGACTAGCGGGGGGGCACACTAGCACAGATACGCAGTATTTT.

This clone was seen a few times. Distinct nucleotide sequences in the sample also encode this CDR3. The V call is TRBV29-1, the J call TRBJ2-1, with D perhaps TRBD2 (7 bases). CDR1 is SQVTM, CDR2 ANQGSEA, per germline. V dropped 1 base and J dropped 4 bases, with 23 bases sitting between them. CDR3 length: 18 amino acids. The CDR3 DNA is TGCAGCGTTGAAGCACACGTCCCTGGGGGGGCGAGTTACAATGAGCAGTTCTTC. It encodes CSVEAHVPGGASYNEQFF.

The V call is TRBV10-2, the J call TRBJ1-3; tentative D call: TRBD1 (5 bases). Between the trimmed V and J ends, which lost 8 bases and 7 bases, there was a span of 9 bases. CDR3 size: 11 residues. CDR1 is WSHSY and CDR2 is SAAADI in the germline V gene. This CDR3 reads CASGTSNTIYF. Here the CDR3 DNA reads TGCGCCAGCGGGACGTCCAACACCATATATTTT.

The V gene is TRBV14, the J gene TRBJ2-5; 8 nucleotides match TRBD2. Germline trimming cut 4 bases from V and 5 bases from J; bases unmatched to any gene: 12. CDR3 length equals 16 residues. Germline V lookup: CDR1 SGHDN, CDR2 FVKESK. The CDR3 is CASSPLSGVRGETQYF. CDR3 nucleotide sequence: TGTGCCAGCAGCCCACTTAGCGGGGTCCGGGGGGAGACCCAGTACTTC.

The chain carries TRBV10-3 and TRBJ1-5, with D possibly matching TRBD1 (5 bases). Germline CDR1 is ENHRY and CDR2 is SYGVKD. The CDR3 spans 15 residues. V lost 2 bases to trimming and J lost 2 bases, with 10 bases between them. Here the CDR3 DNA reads TGTGCCATCAGTGAGGCCCTACAGGGCAATCAGCCCCAGCATTTT. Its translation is CAISEALQGNQPQHF.

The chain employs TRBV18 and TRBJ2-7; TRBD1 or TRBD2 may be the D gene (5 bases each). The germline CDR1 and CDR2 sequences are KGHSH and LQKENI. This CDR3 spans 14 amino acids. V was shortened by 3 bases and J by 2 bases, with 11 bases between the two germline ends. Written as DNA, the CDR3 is TGTGCCAGCTCACCGGGACGGCCAGCCTACGAGCAGTACTTC. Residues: CASSPGRPAYEQYF.

CDR3 DNA: TGTGCCAGCACTCCGCTGGGCCTTCCTAACTATGGCTACACCTTC. Amino acid sequence: CASTPLGLPNYGYTF. This chain uses TRBV6-5 with TRBJ1-2; D gene ambiguous. The length of the CDR3 is 15 residues. The germline V gene has CDR1 MNHEY and CDR2 SVGAGI. V lost 7 bases, J lost 0 bases, and 15 bases lay in between.

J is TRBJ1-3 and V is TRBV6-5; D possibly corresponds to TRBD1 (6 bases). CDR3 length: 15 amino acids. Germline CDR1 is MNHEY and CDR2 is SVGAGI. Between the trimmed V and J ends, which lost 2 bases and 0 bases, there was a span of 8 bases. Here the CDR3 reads CASSYGQPSGNTIYF. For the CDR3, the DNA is TGTGCCAGCAGTTACGGACAGCCCTCTGGAAACACCATATATTTT.

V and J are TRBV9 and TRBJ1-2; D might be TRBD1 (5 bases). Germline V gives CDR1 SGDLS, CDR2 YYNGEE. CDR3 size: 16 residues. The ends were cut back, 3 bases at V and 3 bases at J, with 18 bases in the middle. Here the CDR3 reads CASSGGVHPLYYGYTF. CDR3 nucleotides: TGTGCCAGCAGCGGAGGGGTCCACCCCCTCTACTATGGCTACACCTTC.

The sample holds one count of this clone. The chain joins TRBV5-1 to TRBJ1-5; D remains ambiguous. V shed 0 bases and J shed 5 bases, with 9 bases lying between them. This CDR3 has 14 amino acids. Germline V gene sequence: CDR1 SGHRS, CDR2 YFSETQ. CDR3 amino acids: CASSLGGADQPQHF. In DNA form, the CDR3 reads TGCGCCAGCAGCTTGGGCGGTGCGGATCAGCCCCAGCATTTT.

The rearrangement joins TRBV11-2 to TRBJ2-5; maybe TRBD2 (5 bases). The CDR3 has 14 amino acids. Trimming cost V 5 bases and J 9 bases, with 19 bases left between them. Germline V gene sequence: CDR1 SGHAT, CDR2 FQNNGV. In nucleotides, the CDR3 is TGTGCCAGCAGCCCCTTAGGGTCGGGGTCTGCCCAGTACTTC. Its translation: CASSPLGSGSAQYF.

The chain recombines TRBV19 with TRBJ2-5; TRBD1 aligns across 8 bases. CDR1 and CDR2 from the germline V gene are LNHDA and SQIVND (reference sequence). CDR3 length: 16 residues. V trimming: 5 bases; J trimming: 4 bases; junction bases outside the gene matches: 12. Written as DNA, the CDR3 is TGTGCCAGTAGTCCCATGGGGCAGGGGGCAGGAGAGACCCAGTACTTC. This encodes CASSPMGQGAGETQYF.

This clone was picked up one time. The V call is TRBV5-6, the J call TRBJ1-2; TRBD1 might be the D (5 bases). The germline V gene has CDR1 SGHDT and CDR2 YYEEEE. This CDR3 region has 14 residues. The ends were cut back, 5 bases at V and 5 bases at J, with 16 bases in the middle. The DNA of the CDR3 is TGTGCCAGCAGATTCCGGCCAGGGAAATATGGCTACACCTTC. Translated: CASRFRPGKYGYTF.

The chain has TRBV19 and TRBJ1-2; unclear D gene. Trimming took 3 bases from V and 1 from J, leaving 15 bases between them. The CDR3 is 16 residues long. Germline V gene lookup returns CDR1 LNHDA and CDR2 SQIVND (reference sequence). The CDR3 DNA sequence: TGTGCCAGTAGTATGTTGGGTACGGGGAGTAACTATGGCTACACCTTC. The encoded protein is CASSMLGTGSNYGYTF.